Listed here are 25 T cell receptor beta chains from one sample, sequenced in a study of T cell responses to AZD1222 COVID-19 vaccine. Profiled with immunoSEQ multiplex PCR; TCRdb holds only in-frame clones, not every one. The table shows nearly 55,000 clones, with roughly nine tenths occurring only once. Sequencing was performed on peripheral blood, taken 28 days after the second AZD1222 dose. These receptor sequences come from an adult who received the AZD1222 COVID-19 vaccine.

The chain uses TRBV28 and TRBJ1-2, with no clear D. This CDR3 spans 13 amino acids. V was pared by 5 bases and J by 6 bases, with 13 bases between. CDR1 and CDR2 (germline): MDHEN, SYDVKM. The CDR3 nucleotides read TGTGCCAGCAGTCCTACGGAGGAGGATGGCTACACCTTC. Its translation is CASSPTEEDGYTF.

The chain joins TRBV11-3 to TRBJ1-2; TRBD1 matches 9 bases. Germline CDR1 is SGHNT and CDR2 is YENEEA. V lost 6 bases, J lost 3 bases, and 5 bases stayed unmatched. The CDR3 covers 14 residues. In DNA form, the CDR3 reads TGTGCCAGCAGTCGACAGGGGGGGGACTATGGCTACACCTTC. Encoded protein: CASSRQGGDYGYTF.

The chain uses TRBV5-1 and TRBJ2-5, with 9 bases that match TRBD2. Germline loops: CDR1 SGHRS, CDR2 YFSETQ. This CDR3 has 13 residues. Losses at the gene ends were 7 bases for V and 2 bases for J; bases not matched to a gene: 3. CDR3 in amino acids: CASSSGMQETQYF. In DNA, the CDR3 is TGCGCCAGCTCTAGCGGGATGCAAGAGACCCAGTACTTC.

The chain has TRBV7-9 and TRBJ1-1, with D uncertain. The CDR3 spans 14 residues. The germline V gene encodes CDR1 SEHNR and CDR2 FQNEAQ (reference sequence). Trimming cost V 3 bases and J 1 base, with 9 bases left between them. CDR3 sequence reads: CASSLSDGNTEAFF. DNA of the CDR3: TGTGCCAGCAGCTTGTCGGACGGGAACACTGAAGCTTTCTTT. The whole variable domain, remainder taken from reference TRBV7-9 and TRBJ1-1, is DTGVSQNPRHKITKRGQNVTFRCDPISEHNRLYWYRQTLGQGPEFLTYFQNEAQLEKSRLLSDRFSAERPKGSFSTLEIQRTEQGDSAMYLCASSLSDGNTEAFFGQGTRLTVV.

The genes are TRBV9 and TRBJ2-1, with 7 bases matching TRBD1. The CDR3 runs 15 residues. Per the germline V gene, CDR1 is SGDLS and CDR2 is YYNGEE. The V gene end was trimmed by 0 bases and the J gene end by 2 bases; junction bases not matched to a gene: 2. The CDR3 loop reads CASSVGQGAYNEQFF. CDR3 sequence (DNA): TGTGCCAGCAGCGTAGGACAGGGCGCCTACAATGAGCAGTTCTTC.

The gene calls are TRBV28 and TRBJ2-7; 10 bases line up with TRBD2. V lost 2 bases and J lost 3; bases outside the gene matches: 1. Germline V gene data show CDR1 as MDHEN and CDR2 as SYDVKM. The CDR3 contains 14 residues. CDR3 nucleotide sequence: TGTGCCAGCAGTTTACTAGCGGGAGTCTACGAGCAGTACTTC. Translating it yields CASSLLAGVYEQYF.

The chain combines TRBV19 with TRBJ1-5; D is possibly TRBD1 (5 bases). The CDR3 spans 14 residues. V was trimmed by 10 bases and J by 1 base, leaving 14 bases between them. Germline CDR1 LNHDA, CDR2 SQIVND (reference sequence). CDR3 sequence: CATAGTGSNQPQHF. For the CDR3, the DNA is TGTGCCACCGCGGGCACAGGCAGCAATCAGCCCCAGCATTTT.

The V call is TRBV21-1, the J call TRBJ1-5. TRBV21-1 is termed a pseudogene. The CDR3 is 17 amino acids. As DNA, the CDR3 is TGTGCCGGCAGCAAAAGTCAGGGCTACGGGGCCAATCAGCCCCAGCATTTT. It yields the protein CAGSKSQGYGANQPQHF.

In its sample, this clone was seen a few times. The V call is TRBV28, the J call TRBJ1-2, with 8 bases aligning to TRBD1. The CDR3 has 16 residues. The V gene end was trimmed by 7 bases and the J gene end by 8 bases; junction bases not matched to a gene: 18. CDR1 is MDHEN, CDR2 SYDVKM, per germline. In DNA, the CDR3 is TGTGCCAGCATTCCTTTTTCCTCGGACAGGGCGAGGGGCTACACCTTC. The encoded protein is CASIPFSSDRARGYTF.

The chain uses TRBV18 and TRBJ1-5; D uncertain. The CDR3 has 14 residues. CDR1 is KGHSH, CDR2 LQKENI, per germline. V was shortened by 3 bases and J by 7 bases, with 13 bases between the two germline ends. CDR3 sequence: CASSPDIGNQPQHF. The CDR3 DNA follows: TGTGCCAGCTCACCCGACATCGGGAACCAGCCCCAGCATTTT.

V and J are TRBV7-8 and TRBJ2-3; 9 bases are a match to TRBD1. V lost 5 bases, J lost 4 bases, and 4 bases stayed unmatched. The CDR3 is 14 amino acids. The V gene's germline CDR1 is SGHVS and CDR2 FQNEAQ. The CDR3 loop reads CASSPDRGPDTQYF. The DNA for the CDR3 is TGTGCCAGCAGCCCGGACAGGGGCCCAGATACGCAGTATTTT.

This clone was counted once. The V and J genes are TRBV9 and TRBJ2-1; no reliable D call. The CDR3 loop spans 14 amino acids. The V end lost 2 bases, the J end lost 6 bases, and 12 bases lay between the germline ends. Germline loops: CDR1 SGDLS, CDR2 YYNGEE. This CDR3 reads CASSVRFEVNEQFF. CDR3 DNA sequence: TGTGCCAGCAGCGTCAGATTCGAAGTCAATGAGCAGTTCTTC.

V usage is TRBV5-6 and J usage is TRBJ1-2, with D perhaps TRBD1 (6 bases). This CDR3 spans 14 amino acids. Germline loops: CDR1 SGHDT, CDR2 YYEEEE. V was clipped by 4 bases and J by 3 bases, with 13 bases between them. For the CDR3, the DNA is TGTGCCAGCAGCGCTCGGACAGATCACTATGGCTACACCTTC. Its translation: CASSARTDHYGYTF.

V is TRBV19 and J is TRBJ2-2, with 11 bases lining up with TRBD2. The junction had 6 bases not matched to a gene; V was cut back by 6 bases and J by 3 bases. This CDR3 comprises 16 residues. Germline lookup yields CDR1 LNHDA and CDR2 SQIVND (reference sequence). CDR3 DNA: TGTGCCAGTAGCGAACTAGCGGGAGACTACACCGGGGAGCTGTTTTTT. Its translation: CASSELAGDYTGELFF.

The chain has TRBV5-4 and TRBJ2-1, with TRBD2 matching over 7 bases. Germline CDR1 SGHNT, CDR2 YYREEE (reference sequence). The CDR3 is 14 residues long. The ends lost 2 bases at V and 5 bases at J; junction bases unmatched: 4. In DNA form, the CDR3 reads TGTGCCAGCAGCTTTCTAGCGGATAACAATGAGCAGTTCTTC. Protein product: CASSFLADNNEQFF. Variable domain in full (rest from reference TRBV5-4 and TRBJ2-1): ETGVTQSPTHLIKTRGQQVTLRCSSQSGHNTVSWYQQALGQGPQFIFQYYREEENGRGNFPPRFSGLQFPNYSSELNVNALELDDSALYLCASSFLADNNEQFFGPGTRLTVL.

This rearrangement joins TRBV7-3 to TRBJ2-1, with 10 bases that match TRBD2. From germline, CDR1 is SGHTA and CDR2 FQGTGA. V shed 5 bases and J 7 bases; nucleotides not matched to a gene: 11. This CDR3 contains 16 residues. CDR3 loop: CASSQDSGRAGNEQFF. CDR3 in DNA: TGTGCCAGCAGCCAGGACAGCGGGAGGGCCGGGAATGAGCAGTTCTTC. Combining the CDR3 with reference TRBV7-3 and TRBJ2-1 gives the whole variable domain GAGVSQTPSNKVTEKGKYVELRCDPISGHTALYWYRQSLGQGPEFLIYFQGTGAADDSGLPNDRFFAVRPEGSVSTLKIQRTERGDSAVYLCASSQDSGRAGNEQFFGPGTRLTVL.

V is TRBV3-1 (or the pseudogene TRBV3-2) and J is TRBJ1-1, with 9 positions matching TRBD1. The CDR3 length is 13 residues. The V segment lost 5 bases and the J segment 3 bases; nucleotides outside the gene matches: 1. Germline assignment: CDR1 LGHDT and CDR2 YNNKEL (reference sequence). The CDR3 spells CASSNRGHTEAFF. In nucleotides, the CDR3 is TGTGCCAGCAGCAACAGGGGGCACACTGAAGCTTTCTTT.

The rearrangement links TRBV5-1 to TRBJ1-4; D ambiguous. CDR1 and CDR2 (germline): SGHRS, YFSETQ. Between the trimmed V and J ends, which lost 1 base and 7 bases, there was a span of 11 bases. CDR3 length equals 14 residues. This CDR3 reads CASSLRGLSEKLFF. In nucleotides, the CDR3 is TGCGCCAGCAGCTTGAGAGGGTTATCTGAAAAACTGTTTTTT.

The chain recombines TRBV18 with TRBJ1-1; 8 positions agree with TRBD1. Germline CDR1 reads KGHSH; CDR2 reads LQKENI. This CDR3 contains 16 residues. The J segment lost 0 bases and the V segment lost 6 bases, leaving 9 bases of the junction unmatched. The CDR3 loop reads CASSISGTGMNTEAFF. In DNA, the CDR3 is TGTGCCAGCTCCATATCCGGGACAGGAATGAACACTGAAGCTTTCTTT.

The chain links TRBV7-9 to TRBJ2-1; TRBD2 is a possible D gene (5 bases). This CDR3 contains 14 residues. Trimming shortened V by 5 bases and J by 2 bases, and 10 bases separated the two germline ends. Germline V CDR1 and CDR2: SEHNR, FQNEAQ (reference sequence). CDR3 protein: CASSRNGAYNEQFF. DNA for the CDR3: TGTGCCAGCAGCCGCAACGGGGCCTACAATGAGCAGTTCTTC.

This clone was detected a few times. This chain links TRBV18 with TRBJ2-3; the match to TRBD2 covers 7 bases. The CDR3 spans 15 residues. CDR1 and CDR2 from the germline V gene are KGHSH and LQKENI. The V and J ends lost 0 bases and 5 bases, in that order; junction bases with no gene match: 5. In DNA, the CDR3 is TGTGCCAGCTCACCACCGTCCCTAGCGGAAGATACGCAGTATTTT. Protein product: CASSPPSLAEDTQYF.

V gene TRBV6-2 or TRBV6-3 combines with J gene TRBJ2-7; D not resolved. V dropped 4 bases and J dropped 4 bases, with 8 bases sitting between them. From germline, CDR1 is MNHEY and CDR2 SVGEGT. The CDR3 is 12 amino acids. CDR3 sequence: CASSSWIYEQYF. The CDR3 DNA follows: TGTGCCAGCAGTTCTTGGATTTACGAGCAGTACTTC.

The V call is TRBV15, the J call TRBJ2-3; tentative D call: TRBD2 (6 bases). V was clipped by 0 bases and J by 3 bases, with 16 bases between them. The germline gives CDR1 LNHNV, CDR2 YYDKDF (reference sequence). The CDR3 contains 17 residues. CDR3 DNA: TGTGCCACCAGCAGAGATTGGGCGGGGAGAAATACAGATACGCAGTATTTT. Protein: CATSRDWAGRNTDTQYF.

This clone appeared a single time. The CDR3 spells CASSSSDTVNYGYTF. The CDR3 nucleotides read TGTGCCAGCAGCTCGTCAGATACCGTGAACTATGGCTACACCTTC. The chain uses TRBV7-9 and TRBJ1-2; D ambiguous. Germline-derived CDR1 and CDR2 are SEHNR and FQNEAQ (reference sequence). This CDR3 has 15 residues. Between the trimmed V and J ends, which lost 4 bases and 2 bases, there was a span of 14 bases.

This clone was observed a few times. This sequence joins TRBV7-3 and TRBJ2-3, with D possibly being TRBD1 or TRBD2 (5 bases each). Germline V lookup: CDR1 SGHTA, CDR2 FQGTGA. Between the trimmed V and J ends, which lost 0 bases and 3 bases, there was a span of 7 bases. This CDR3 has 14 amino acids. In nucleotides, the CDR3 is TGTGCCAGCAGCTTAACCGGGACGACAGATACGCAGTATTTT. As protein: CASSLTGTTDTQYF.